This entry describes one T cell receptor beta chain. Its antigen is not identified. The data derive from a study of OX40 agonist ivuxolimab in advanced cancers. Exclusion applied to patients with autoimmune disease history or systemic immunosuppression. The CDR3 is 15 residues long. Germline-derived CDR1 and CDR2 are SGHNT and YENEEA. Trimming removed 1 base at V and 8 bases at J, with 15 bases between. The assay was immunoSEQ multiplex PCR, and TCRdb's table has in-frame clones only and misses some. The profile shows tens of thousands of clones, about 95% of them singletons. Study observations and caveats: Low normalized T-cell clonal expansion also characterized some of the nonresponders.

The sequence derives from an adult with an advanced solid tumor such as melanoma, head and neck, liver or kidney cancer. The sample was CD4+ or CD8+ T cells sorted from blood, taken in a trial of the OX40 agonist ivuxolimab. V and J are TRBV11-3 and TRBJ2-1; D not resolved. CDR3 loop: CASSLGVLRPDEQFF. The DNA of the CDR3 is TGTGCCAGCAGCTTAGGAGTCTTGCGCCCGGATGAGCAGTTCTTC.